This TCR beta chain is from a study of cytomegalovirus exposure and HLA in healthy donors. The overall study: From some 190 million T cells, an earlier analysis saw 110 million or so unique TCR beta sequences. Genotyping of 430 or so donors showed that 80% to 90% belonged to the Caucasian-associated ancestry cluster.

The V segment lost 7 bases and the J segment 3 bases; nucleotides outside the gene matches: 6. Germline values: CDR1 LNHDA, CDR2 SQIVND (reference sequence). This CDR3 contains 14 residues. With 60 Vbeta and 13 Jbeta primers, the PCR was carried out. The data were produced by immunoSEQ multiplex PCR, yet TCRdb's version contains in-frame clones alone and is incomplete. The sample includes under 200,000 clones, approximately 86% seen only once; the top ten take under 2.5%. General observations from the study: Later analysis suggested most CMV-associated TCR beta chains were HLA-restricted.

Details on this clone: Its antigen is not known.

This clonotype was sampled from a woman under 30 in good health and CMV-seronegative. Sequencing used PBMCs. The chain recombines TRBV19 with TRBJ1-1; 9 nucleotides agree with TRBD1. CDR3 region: CASKRDRDHTEAFF. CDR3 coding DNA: TGTGCCAGTAAAAGGGACAGGGACCACACTGAAGCTTTCTTT. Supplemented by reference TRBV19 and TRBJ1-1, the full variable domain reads DGGITQSPKYLFRKEGQNVTLSCEQNLNHDAMYWYRQDPGQGLRLIYYSQIVNDFQKGDIAEGYSVSREKKESFPLTVTSAQKNPTAFYLCASKRDRDHTEAFFGQGTRLTVV.